These T cell receptor beta chains were read from a single sample in a study of blood T cell repertoires in COVID-19. Clones were sequenced by immunoSEQ multiplex PCR, and TCRdb holds only the in-frame ones, with some missing. Among 180,000 or so clones listed, about 90% were seen once. The specimen sequenced was peripheral blood. The receptors come from a man aged 40-49 years with active or convalescent COVID-19. Each CDR3 is given with its conserved first and last residue.

>TRBV2|TRBJ2-6
CASSRQGAAGANVLTF
>TRBV2|TRBJ1-4
CASSAEGQRNEKLFF
>TRBV7-3|TRBJ1-1
CASSLGGGMEAFF
>TRBV10-3|TRBJ2-7
CAISPQGASYEQYF
>TRBV7-9|TRBJ1-6
CASSPDTAVSPLHF
>TRBV7-2|TRBJ1-6
CASSLGGPGGSPLHF
>TRBV5-6|TRBJ2-7
CASSWDQGQGVGEQYF
>TRBV6-1|TRBJ1-2
CASSEVGRAYGYTF
>TRBV27|TRBJ1-3
CASSNGQGNELSGNTIYF
>TRBV11-2|TRBJ1-1
CASSFPGEAFF
>TRBV2|TRBJ1-1
CASSRTGFSAMKAFF
>TRBV9|TRBJ2-3
CASSVPSGGPAGADTQYF
>TRBV5-1|TRBJ1-2
CASSLELGQTNYGYTF
>TRBV2|TRBJ2-3
CASSLAPPGQLTDTQYF
>TRBV19|TRBJ2-1
CASSIEGLPYNEQFF
>TRBV19|TRBJ1-1
CATWDTKEAFF
>TRBV19|TRBJ1-4
CASSLTGNSEKLFF
>TRBV28|TRBJ1-4
CASSVRDNSLELFF
>TRBV7-2|TRBJ2-1
CASSPIPAGGYNEQFF
>TRBV11-2|TRBJ2-1
CASSLVDNEQFF
>TRBV6-6|TRBJ1-2
CASSLAGGNYGYTF
>TRBV6-1|TRBJ1-1
CASSEQGMNTEAFF
>TRBV28|TRBJ2-1
CASSLPGPHEQFF
>TRBV23-1|TRBJ1-2
CASSPSPGGGYGYTF
>TRBV7-9|TRBJ1-4
CASSLISGDNEKLFF
>TRBV9|TRBJ1-6
CASSVVRRDRYSPLHF
>TRBV10-3|TRBJ2-1
CAISPHRGGLVTDEQFF